This is a list of T cell receptor beta chains from one sample in a study of human T cells and chemical hapten exposure. MiXCR was run by TCRdb on the RACE reads, yielding one entry per CDR3 protein. The table lists about 87,000 distinct CDR3 sequences, around 9.6% of them singletons, with less than 4.5% in the top ten. The sample consisted of whole blood, taken in connection with sensitization to the hapten diphenylcyclopropenone (DPC). The receptors here all came from a woman between 40 and 50 years old with alopecia areata. Some clones in this sample may be carry-over from other donors' samples. CDR3s include the opening cysteine and the closing phenylalanine or tryptophan. The order of the fields is V gene, clone size, J gene, D gene, CDR3 DNA, CDR3 protein. D genes are given only for firm matches. Only part of the rows carry a size: once, few, many, or a class if the clone is expanded.

>TRBV29-1|.|TRBJ1-6|TRBD1
TGCAGCGTCCGGACAGGGGCCAATTCACCCCTCCACTTT
CSVRTGANSPLHF
>TRBV12-3/TRBV12-4|few|TRBJ2-7|.
TGTGCCAGCAGCGGACTCACGGGGGACAGCGGCATCTACGAGCAGTACTTC
CASSGLTGDSGIYEQYF
>TRBV25-1|many|TRBJ1-2|TRBD1
TGTGCCAGCAGTGACCCAACAACAGGGGCAGGGGGCTACACCTTC
CASSDPTTGAGGYTF
>TRBV7-2|many|TRBJ1-5|TRBD1
TGTGCCAGCAGCGACGATGGACAGGTCAATCAGCCCCAGCATTTT
CASSDDGQVNQPQHF
>TRBV30|many|TRBJ1-1|.
TGTGCCGGGGACACCCGACGGTACACTGAAGCTTTCTTT
CAGDTRRYTEAFF
>TRBV5-1|few|TRBJ2-5|TRBD1
TGCGCCAGCAGCTCGGCGGGACAGGGGGAGACCCAGTACTTC
CASSSAGQGETQYF
>TRBV14|few|TRBJ2-3|TRBD2
TGTGCCAGCAGCTTTAGCGGGGGGCCGGGCACAGATACGCAGTATTTT
CASSFSGGPGTDTQYF
>TRBV7-9|many|TRBJ1-5|.
TGTGCCAGCAGCTTAGGGGGTAACAATCAGCCCCAGCATTTT
CASSLGGNNQPQHF
>TRBV19|many|TRBJ1-2|TRBD1
TGTGCCAGTAGACAATCGGGACAGGGGGCTGGTGGCTACACCTTC
CASRQSGQGAGGYTF
>TRBV3-1|many|TRBJ2-7|TRBD2
TGTGCCAGCAGGCGGGGGGCTTCCTACGAGCAGTACTTC
CASRRGASYEQYF
>TRBV3-1|many|TRBJ2-7|.
TGTGCCAGCGGCCCGCTATCTGGCGAGCAGTACTTC
CASGPLSGEQYF
>TRBV6-2/TRBV6-3|.|TRBJ1-5|TRBD1
TGTGCCAGCAGTTACTCCCCCAGGGACAGGACCAATCAGCCCCAGCATTTT
CASSYSPRDRTNQPQHF
>TRBV6-2/TRBV6-3|many|TRBJ2-7|TRBD1
TGTGCCAGCAGCAAAAGGGCCACAGGGGTCGTCTCCTACGAGCAGTACTTC
CASSKRATGVVSYEQYF
>TRBV30|many|TRBJ1-1|TRBD1
TGTGCCTGGAGTGGACAGGGAAGAGGCACTGAAGCTTTCTTT
CAWSGQGRGTEAFF
>TRBV11-2|.|TRBJ1-4|TRBD1
TGTGCCAGCAGCTTTGAACCCCACAGGGGTAATGAAAAACTGTTTTTT
CASSFEPHRGNEKLFF
>TRBV11-2|.|TRBJ1-2|.
TGTGCCAGCAGAACAAACCGGGGTACGGGCTACACCTTC
CASRTNRGTGYTF
>TRBV7-9|many|TRBJ1-1|TRBD1
TGTGCCAGCAGGTGGACAGGGGATATGAACACTGAAGCTTTCTTT
CASRWTGDMNTEAFF
>TRBV7-9|many|TRBJ2-1|TRBD2
TGTGCCAGCAGCCGAGCGGGGAATTTTTACAATGAGCAGTTCTTC
CASSRAGNFYNEQFF
>TRBV12-3/TRBV12-4|many|TRBJ1-5|TRBD1
TGTGCCAGCAGTTTAGCGGGACAGGGGGATCAGCCCCAGCATTTT
CASSLAGQGDQPQHF
>TRBV7-2|few|TRBJ2-3|.
TGTGCCAGCAGCTTAGGACCGGGGGGCGAGGGGGATACGCAGTATTTT
CASSLGPGGEGDTQYF
>TRBV2|many|TRBJ2-5|.
TGTGCCAGCAGGTGGGAATTCCAAGAGACCCAGTACTTC
CASRWEFQETQYF
>TRBV2|few|TRBJ1-5|TRBD1
TGTGCCAGCAGTGGGGACAGGAGAAATCAGCCCCAGCATTTT
CASSGDRRNQPQHF
>TRBV7-3|many|TRBJ2-5|TRBD2
TGTGCCAGCAGCTTAATGACTAGCGGGGTCGAGACCCAGTACTTC
CASSLMTSGVETQYF
>TRBV6-2/TRBV6-3|.|TRBJ2-3|TRBD2
TGTGCCAGCAGTTACCGGACTAGCACACGCACAGATACGCAGTATTTT
CASSYRTSTRTDTQYF
>TRBV6-1|.|TRBJ1-3|TRBD1
TGTGCCAGCAGAACAGGGGGAAGGGACACCATATATTTT
CASRTGGRDTIYF
>TRBV7-9|few|TRBJ2-2|.
TGTGCCAGCAGCACGGGCGACGGGGAGCTGTTTTTT
CASSTGDGELFF
>TRBV20-1|many|TRBJ2-7|.
TGCAGCGCTTTTTTCGCGGGGCGGTCCTACGAGCAGTACTTC
CSAFFAGRSYEQYF
>TRBV29-1|.|TRBJ1-2|.
TGCAGCGTTGAATATTCAGGCTACTATGGCTACACCTTC
CSVEYSGYYGYTF
>TRBV7-9|.|TRBJ2-4|TRBD2
TGTGCCAGCAGCTCCGGACTAGCGGGGGGGCCAACCAAAAACATTCAGTACTTC
CASSSGLAGGPTKNIQYF
>TRBV3-1|many|TRBJ2-3|.
TGTGCCAGCAGCCTACGGGGATCGAGAGATACGCAGTATTTT
CASSLRGSRDTQYF
>TRBV7-9|.|TRBJ1-4|.
TGTGCCAGCAGCCCTCCAACTAATGAAAAACTGTTTTTT
CASSPPTNEKLFF
>TRBV3-1|.|TRBJ1-6|.
TGTGCCAGCAGGGGGCAAAGTTCACCCCTCCACTTT
CASRGQSSPLHF
>TRBV10-3|.|TRBJ2-7|TRBD2
TGTGCCATCAGAGATAGCGGGGACGAGCAGTACTTC
CAIRDSGDEQYF
>TRBV7-9|many|TRBJ1-1|.
TGTGCCAGCAGCTTAGGAGCGGTGACGTACACTGAAGCTTTCTTT
CASSLGAVTYTEAFF
>TRBV4-3|.|TRBJ2-3|.
TGCGCCAGCAGCCAAGATATACCAGATACGCAGTATTTT
CASSQDIPDTQYF
>TRBV6-6|few|TRBJ2-3|TRBD2
TGTGCCAGCGGGGGCCTAGCGGGACCCACAGATACGCAGTATTTT
CASGGLAGPTDTQYF
>TRBV5-1|many|TRBJ2-2|.
TGCGCCAGCAGCTTGGTACAGGGTACCGGGGAGCTGTTTTTT
CASSLVQGTGELFF
>TRBV11-2|few|TRBJ1-1|.
TGTGCCAGCAGCCAACTAACTAGGAACACTGAAGCTTTCTTT
CASSQLTRNTEAFF
>TRBV27|.|TRBJ1-2|.
TGTGCCAGCAGTCCTTGGCGGATAGGCTACTATGGCTACACCTTC
CASSPWRIGYYGYTF
>TRBV7-8|.|TRBJ1-1|.
TGTGCCAGCAGCTCTTTACCGGGATTGAACACTGAAGCTTTCTTT
CASSSLPGLNTEAFF
>TRBV7-9|many|TRBJ1-6|.
TGTGCCAGCAGCCCTTGGGGGGGATCCTATAATTCACCCCTCCACTTT
CASSPWGGSYNSPLHF
>TRBV18|many|TRBJ1-5|.
TGTGCCAGCTCACCACCGAATGGCAGGGGCAATCAGCCCCAGCATTTT
CASSPPNGRGNQPQHF
>TRBV3-1|many|TRBJ1-2|.
TGTGCCAGCAGCCAAGAGGGGAGATATGGCTACACCTTC
CASSQEGRYGYTF
>TRBV7-9|.|TRBJ2-7|.
TGTGCCAGCAGCCCCTCCGGGATCTCCTACGAGCAGTACTTC
CASSPSGISYEQYF
>TRBV7-9|many|TRBJ1-4|.
TGTGCCAGCAGCTTACCTGACTACAGGGCGACTAATGAAAAACTGTTTTTT
CASSLPDYRATNEKLFF
>TRBV6-6|.|TRBJ2-7|TRBD2
TGTGCCAGCAACGAACTAGCGGGGGACCCCTACGAGCAGTACTTC
CASNELAGDPYEQYF
>TRBV28|once|TRBJ1-1|.
TGTGCCAGCAGTTTAAGGACAACCACTGAAGCTTTCTTT
CASSLRTTTEAFF
>TRBV7-2|many|TRBJ1-2|TRBD1
TGTGCCAGCAGCTTAGGACAGGGGGCGCGACCTGGCTACACCTTC
CASSLGQGARPGYTF
>TRBV7-2|few|TRBJ2-3|.
TGTGCCAGCAGCTTAGATCTAACTAGCACAGATACGCAGTATTTT
CASSLDLTSTDTQYF
>TRBV7-9|many|TRBJ1-1|.
TGTGCCAGCAGCATTAGAGGGGGGGCCCGAAGCAACACTGAAGCTTTCTTT
CASSIRGGARSNTEAFF